The clone carrying this T cell receptor (beta chain) has only a few counts. Its antigen remains unidentified. The record originates from a study of T cell responses to AZD1222 COVID-19 vaccine. As for the study in general: Pooling was applied to second doses at about 4 or about 12 weeks. Study findings and constraints: Reports say nearly half of spike-specific TCRs go after unmutated variant regions. The donor cohort was predominantly white British with a female majority, and clonal diversity may have been underestimated.

V lost 2 bases and J 4 bases, leaving 5 bases between the germline ends. The V gene's germline CDR1 is SGHAT and CDR2 FQNNGV. This CDR3 has 12 residues. Sequenced by immunoSEQ multiplex PCR; TCRdb stores in-frame clones only, minus some. The profile shows 40,000 to 65,000 clones, approximately 88% of them singletons. This specimen was peripheral blood, taken on day 0 of AZD1222 vaccination. The chain is built from TRBV11-2 and TRBJ1-1, with no clear D. The sequence was collected from an adult in good health. CDR3 in amino acids: CASSLSGTEAFF. The CDR3 bases are TGTGCCAGCAGCTTATCGGGCACTGAAGCTTTCTTT.